The sequence of this T cell receptor (beta chain) was determined in a study of blood T cells in healthy people across ages. PCR was performed a second time for about 7 to 11 cycles using a sample-barcoded 5' primer and a J-beta primer mix. In TCRdb, the 5' RACE reads were re-called with MiXCR into one record per CDR3 protein. The sample carries some 850,000 distinct CDR3 sequences, approximately 24% recorded once. These data were also reused for a study on T cells of mothers and their children.

The sample was blood. This sequence was found in a boy between 5 and 17 years old in good health.

The CDR3 sequence is CASSTDNSDTQYF. In DNA, the CDR3 is TGTGCCAGCAGCACAGACAACTCAGATACGCAGTATTTT. The chain combines TRBV7-9 with TRBJ2-3; D not certain. The CDR3 sequence is 13 residues long. Per the germline V gene, CDR1 is SEHNR and CDR2 is FQNEAQ (reference sequence). The ends were cut back, 5 bases at V and 4 bases at J, with 10 bases in the middle.